This T cell receptor beta chain was documented in a study of T cell changes during pregnancy in multiple sclerosis. The CDR3 has 13 amino acids. The germline V gene has CDR1 SGHTA and CDR2 FQGNSA. Trimming pared 1 base from V and 8 bases from J, leaving 11 bases between. Only in-frame clones appear in the TCRdb table, and some are missing; sequencing was by immunoSEQ multiplex PCR. Of 30,000 to 45,000 clones listed, roughly 91% were seen once; the top ten hold over 5%. This sequence originates from a female donor with multiple sclerosis, enrolled in a pregnancy study. The chain employs TRBV7-2 and TRBJ1-2; the D gene is possibly TRBD1 (6 bases). Sequencing used CD8+ T cells from peripheral blood mononuclear cells, obtained in the second trimester of pregnancy. CDR3 region: CASSLGGGGGYTF. Here the CDR3 DNA reads TGTGCCAGCAGCTTAGGGGGGGGCGGGGGCTACACCTTC.